This entry is about one T cell receptor (beta chain). This CDR3 is 12 amino acids long. Trimming cost V 9 bases and J 12 bases, with 16 bases left between them. Germline-derived CDR1 and CDR2 are SGHRS and YFSETQ. This record belongs to a study of early T cells in non-severe SARS-CoV-2 infection. TCRdb reprocessed the 5' RACE reads via MiXCR and lists one record per CDR3 protein. The profile covers about 52,000 distinct CDR3 sequences, with less than 9.5% appearing a single time and roughly 4% taken by the ten largest. The specimen was whole blood. The chain is built from TRBV5-1 and TRBJ1-6; D is undetermined. The origin of this receptor is an adult who was a healthcare worker with PCR-confirmed SARS-CoV-2 infection or an uninfected control (not recorded which). This chain's CDR3 is CATPRFTIPLHF. The CDR3 DNA sequence: TGCGCCACCCCTAGGTTCACCATACCCCTCCACTTT.